This is a list of T cell receptor beta chains from one sample in a study of shared clonotypes between healthy human individuals. Generated by immunoSEQ multiplex PCR, the TCRdb table keeps only in-frame clones and is missing some. The sample lists 740,000 or so clones, around 73% occurring once. Sample: memory CD4+ T cells sorted from blood. The receptors shown here come from a woman aged 25 to 39 in good health. CDR3s include the opening cysteine and the closing phenylalanine or tryptophan. Clone size is stated in some rows and not others, as once, few, many or a class when expanded.

>TRBV28|-|TRBJ2-1
CASSLGLAGGSSYNEQFF
>TRBV5-1|-|TRBJ2-1
CASSYDRALFF
>TRBV28|many|TRBJ2-5
CASSLSGTQETQYF
>TRBV11-2|-|TRBJ2-2
CASSSTVNTGELFF
>TRBV18|once|TRBJ1-2
CASSQNRGEGYTF
>TRBV18|-|TRBJ1-5
CASSPQAQGAEQPQHF
>TRBV10-2|-|TRBJ1-1
CASSRREDRTEAFF
>TRBV6-5|-|TRBJ2-2
CASLGAQRELFF
>TRBV10-2|-|TRBJ2-7
CASRSGAYEQYF
>TRBV28|-|TRBJ2-7
CASSEPPGLAGVF
>TRBV4-1|-|TRBJ2-5
CASSQDGGRPAGETQYF
>TRBV5-5|-|TRBJ1-1
CASSLTGVNTEAFF
>TRBV9|-|TRBJ1-1
CASSPLFSVAEAFF
>TRBV27|-|TRBJ2-3
CASSFSGNNPSNTQYF
>TRBV28|-|TRBJ2-7
CASRPGLAHDYEQYF
>TRBV10-1|-|TRBJ2-3
CASSAALATDTQYF
>TRBV10-3|-|TRBJ1-5
CAISIQGGSQPQHF
>TRBV19|-|TRBJ1-1
CASSFSGMAPVTEAFF
>TRBV6-6|-|TRBJ2-7
CASSLGPFYEQYF
>TRBV2|-|TRBJ1-5
CASSEQGFGDQPQHF
>TRBV7-8|-|TRBJ2-3
CASSGMGRGTDTQYF
>TRBV6-6|-|TRBJ2-7
CASSERTGAGYEQYF
>TRBV30|-|TRBJ2-5
CAWSRQGASSGETQYF
>TRBV6-1|-|TRBJ2-7
CASRMGVSYEQYF
>TRBV6-1|-|TRBJ2-1
CASAGLAGVNEQFF
>TRBV7-9|-|TRBJ2-5
CASSQIQGKETQYF
>TRBV11-1|many|TRBJ1-1
CASSSQRDTEAFF
>TRBV21-1|-|TRBJ2-7
CASSKEGRGWFEQYF
>TRBV19|-|TRBJ2-2
CASSSGYNTGELFF
>TRBV7-9|once|TRBJ2-7
CASNQGTSGKQYF
>TRBV2|many|TRBJ2-2
CASKPLAGGPNGELFF
>TRBV6-5|few|TRBJ1-2
CASGSQDTVYGYTF
>TRBV6-6|-|TRBJ1-2
CASSSPGLYGYTF
>TRBV5-5|-|TRBJ2-7
CASSFKAGTYEQYF
>TRBV6-1|few|TRBJ1-4
CASSEVKTGLGEKLFF
>TRBV5-1|-|TRBJ2-3
CASSLRGLETDTQYF
>TRBV6-1|-|TRBJ2-1
CASSEASGRAFHEQFF
>TRBV2|-|TRBJ1-5
CASSAGTGTQPQHF
>TRBV5-1|-|TRBJ2-5
CASSLGGTGYQETQYF
>TRBV5-1|-|TRBJ2-7
CASSLALDHSYEQYF
>TRBV19|-|TRBJ2-2
CASSIDRVPAGELFF